A selection of T cell receptor beta chains follows, all from one sample in a study of T cell repertoires in cytomegalovirus infection. TCRdb reprocessed the reads via MiXCR and lists one record per CDR3 protein. There are 200,000 to 300,000 distinct CDR3 sequences in the sample; roughly an eighth occur only once, and 1.6% lies in the top ten. Sequences were obtained from PBMCs. These receptors all stem from a human donor in good health (CMV status not recorded). Some clones in this sample may be carry-over from other donors' samples. CDR3s include the opening cysteine and the closing phenylalanine or tryptophan. The D gene is left open where the match is weak. A row's size may be missing; if present it is once, few, many or a size class.

cdr3_nt: TGTGCCAGCAGCTTCTGGACAGTCACAGATACGCAGTATTTT
cdr3_aa: CASSFWTVTDTQYF
d_call: .
clone_size: many
v_call: TRBV5-4
j_call: TRBJ2-3

cdr3_nt: TGTGCCAGTCAGGACGGCTCCTACAATGAGCAGTTCTTC
cdr3_aa: CASQDGSYNEQFF
d_call: .
clone_size: many
v_call: TRBV7-9
j_call: TRBJ2-1

cdr3_nt: TGCAGTGCTACCCTATCGGGGAATGAGCAGTACTTC
cdr3_aa: CSATLSGNEQYF
d_call: .
clone_size: few
v_call: TRBV20-1
j_call: TRBJ2-7

cdr3_nt: TGTGCCAGCACCGTACAGGGGGATGAGCAGTTCTTC
cdr3_aa: CASTVQGDEQFF
d_call: TRBD1
clone_size: many
v_call: TRBV7-6
j_call: TRBJ2-1

cdr3_nt: TGCAGTGCTAGAGAGAGGGCCGGGGGAAAACTGTTTTTT
cdr3_aa: CSARERAGGKLFF
d_call: .
clone_size: .
v_call: TRBV20-1
j_call: TRBJ1-4

cdr3_nt: TGTGCCAGCAGTGGGGGACTGGTCCAAGAGACCCAGTACTTC
cdr3_aa: CASSGGLVQETQYF
d_call: .
clone_size: many
v_call: TRBV6-1
j_call: TRBJ2-5

cdr3_nt: TGTGCCAGCAGCTTGGTGGTTGGCAGCGCTTATGGCTACACCTTC
cdr3_aa: CASSLVVGSAYGYTF
d_call: .
clone_size: many
v_call: TRBV5-6
j_call: TRBJ1-2

cdr3_nt: TGTGCCAGCAGCGGGGAGGGCTACACCTTC
cdr3_aa: CASSGEGYTF
d_call: .
clone_size: many
v_call: TRBV7-2
j_call: TRBJ1-2

cdr3_nt: TGTGCCAGCAGCTTAATAGGTGAACTTAACTATGGCTACACCTTC
cdr3_aa: CASSLIGELNYGYTF
d_call: .
clone_size: many
v_call: TRBV7-9
j_call: TRBJ1-2

cdr3_nt: TGCAGTGCTAGAGGACCGGGACCCCCCCTATTC
cdr3_aa: CSARGPGPPLF
d_call: .
clone_size: many
v_call: TRBV20-1
j_call: TRBJ2-7

cdr3_nt: TGTGCCAGCAGCTTCGGGACAGGCCATTCCTACGAGCAGTACTTC
cdr3_aa: CASSFGTGHSYEQYF
d_call: TRBD1
clone_size: many
v_call: TRBV5-6
j_call: TRBJ2-7

cdr3_nt: TGTGCCAGCAGTTTGGGGTTCCAAGAGACCCAGTACTTC
cdr3_aa: CASSLGFQETQYF
d_call: .
clone_size: few
v_call: TRBV12-3/TRBV12-4
j_call: TRBJ2-5

cdr3_nt: TGTGCCAGCAGCTTAGTCCCGGGTTATGGCTACACCTTC
cdr3_aa: CASSLVPGYGYTF
d_call: .
clone_size: many
v_call: TRBV7-2
j_call: TRBJ1-2

cdr3_nt: TGTGCCAGCAGCTTATCGCCAGGGTCGCAAGAGACCCAGTACTTC
cdr3_aa: CASSLSPGSQETQYF
d_call: .
clone_size: many
v_call: TRBV7-7
j_call: TRBJ2-5

cdr3_nt: TGTGCCAGCAGGGGGTTCACAGATACGCAGTATTTT
cdr3_aa: CASRGFTDTQYF
d_call: .
clone_size: many
v_call: TRBV28
j_call: TRBJ2-3

cdr3_nt: TGTGCCAGCAGATTTAGCGGGGGTAGGAATGAGCAGTTCTTC
cdr3_aa: CASRFSGGRNEQFF
d_call: TRBD2
clone_size: many
v_call: TRBV6-1
j_call: TRBJ2-1

cdr3_nt: TGTGCCAGCAGTGCAAGGGACAGGGGATCCTACGAGCAGTACTTC
cdr3_aa: CASSARDRGSYEQYF
d_call: TRBD1
clone_size: many
v_call: TRBV28
j_call: TRBJ2-7

cdr3_nt: TGCGCCAGCAGCCCCGGACAGGGGCCCGCCGAAGCTTTCTTT
cdr3_aa: CASSPGQGPAEAFF
d_call: TRBD1
clone_size: .
v_call: TRBV5-1
j_call: TRBJ1-1

cdr3_nt: TGTGCCAGCAGTTACTTCGCCACCCAGACAGCGAACACTGAAGCTTTCTTT
cdr3_aa: CASSYFATQTANTEAFF
d_call: .
clone_size: many
v_call: TRBV6-2/TRBV6-3
j_call: TRBJ1-1

cdr3_nt: TGTGCCAGCAGCCCCTGGGACACCTCGAAGGCAGATACGCAGTATTTT
cdr3_aa: CASSPWDTSKADTQYF
d_call: .
clone_size: many
v_call: TRBV7-8
j_call: TRBJ2-3

cdr3_nt: TGCGCCAGCAGCTGGGGAAGTGCAACTAATGAAAAACTGTTTTTT
cdr3_aa: CASSWGSATNEKLFF
d_call: .
clone_size: .
v_call: TRBV5-1
j_call: TRBJ1-4

cdr3_nt: TGTGCCAGCAGCTCGCTACCGGGACAGCAAAACACCGGGGAGCTGTTTTTT
cdr3_aa: CASSSLPGQQNTGELFF
d_call: TRBD1
clone_size: many
v_call: TRBV11-2
j_call: TRBJ2-2

cdr3_nt: TGTGCCAGCAGTAACCGGGGTTGGCGGATATACAATGAGCAGTTCTTC
cdr3_aa: CASSNRGWRIYNEQFF
d_call: .
clone_size: many
v_call: TRBV6-2/TRBV6-3
j_call: TRBJ2-1

cdr3_nt: TGTGCCAGCAGCTCCCCGGGACTAGCGTTTCGGGAGCTGTTTTTT
cdr3_aa: CASSSPGLAFRELFF
d_call: TRBD2
clone_size: many
v_call: TRBV7-2
j_call: TRBJ2-2

cdr3_nt: TGCAGCGTTGCCAGGGGATTATATGGCTACACCTTC
cdr3_aa: CSVARGLYGYTF
d_call: .
clone_size: few
v_call: TRBV29-1
j_call: TRBJ1-2

cdr3_nt: TGTGCCAGCAGTGCCCTCCCGGGACAGGGGGGAGAGACCCAGTACTTC
cdr3_aa: CASSALPGQGGETQYF
d_call: TRBD1
clone_size: many
v_call: TRBV25-1
j_call: TRBJ2-5

cdr3_nt: TGTGCCAGCCGCAGGGGGTATAATTCACCCCTCCACTTT
cdr3_aa: CASRRGYNSPLHF
d_call: TRBD1
clone_size: .
v_call: TRBV12-3/TRBV12-4
j_call: TRBJ1-6

cdr3_nt: TGTGCCAGCAGCTCAGGGACGGCAAACACTGAAGCTTTCTTT
cdr3_aa: CASSSGTANTEAFF
d_call: .
clone_size: many
v_call: TRBV7-6
j_call: TRBJ1-1

cdr3_nt: TGTGCCAGCAGCTTAGGGAGGCACAATGAGCAGTTCTTC
cdr3_aa: CASSLGRHNEQFF
d_call: .
clone_size: many
v_call: TRBV7-3
j_call: TRBJ2-1

cdr3_nt: TGTGCCAGCAGAATGGATACGAGCTCTGGAAACACCATATATTTT
cdr3_aa: CASRMDTSSGNTIYF
d_call: .
clone_size: many
v_call: TRBV28
j_call: TRBJ1-3

cdr3_nt: TGTGCCAGCAGTTTAGTAACTAGTCAACTATACAATGAGCAGTTCTTC
cdr3_aa: CASSLVTSQLYNEQFF
d_call: .
clone_size: many
v_call: TRBV28
j_call: TRBJ2-1

cdr3_nt: TGCAGTGCTACGGGACACCTCTACGAGCAGTACTTC
cdr3_aa: CSATGHLYEQYF
d_call: .
clone_size: few
v_call: TRBV20-1
j_call: TRBJ2-7

cdr3_nt: TGCAGTGCTCCCCGAACTGGAAACACCATATATTTT
cdr3_aa: CSAPRTGNTIYF
d_call: .
clone_size: .
v_call: TRBV20-1
j_call: TRBJ1-3

cdr3_nt: TGTGCCACCGGGGGGAAGAGCACAGATACGCAGTATTTT
cdr3_aa: CATGGKSTDTQYF
d_call: .
clone_size: few
v_call: TRBV24-1
j_call: TRBJ2-3

cdr3_nt: TGTGCCAGCAGCCTGGGTCAACTAGCGGGAGGCCACGAGCAGTACTTC
cdr3_aa: CASSLGQLAGGHEQYF
d_call: TRBD2
clone_size: many
v_call: TRBV7-2
j_call: TRBJ2-7

cdr3_nt: TGTGCCAGCAGCCTGTTAGCGGGAGGTGCGGCAGATACGCAGTATTTT
cdr3_aa: CASSLLAGGAADTQYF
d_call: TRBD2
clone_size: many
v_call: TRBV7-3
j_call: TRBJ2-3

cdr3_nt: TGTGCCACCAGTGACGCCGGGGCCTTGGCTGAAGCTTTCTTT
cdr3_aa: CATSDAGALAEAFF
d_call: .
clone_size: few
v_call: TRBV24-1
j_call: TRBJ1-1

cdr3_nt: TGTGCCAGCAGCTTACAATTGGGCCAGGACTCTAGCACAGATACGCAGTATTTT
cdr3_aa: CASSLQLGQDSSTDTQYF
d_call: .
clone_size: many
v_call: TRBV7-7
j_call: TRBJ2-3

cdr3_nt: TGTGCCAGTAGTATAGATACAGGGCGGAATCAGCCCCAGCATTTT
cdr3_aa: CASSIDTGRNQPQHF
d_call: .
clone_size: many
v_call: TRBV19
j_call: TRBJ1-5

cdr3_nt: TGTGCCAGCAGTTACTCGATGTCTCAGGGAGGATTCAATGAAAAACTGTTTTTT
cdr3_aa: CASSYSMSQGGFNEKLFF
d_call: .
clone_size: many
v_call: TRBV6-2/TRBV6-3
j_call: TRBJ1-4

cdr3_nt: TGTGCCAGCAGACAGAGTGCTGGGACTAGCGTGGCCGGGGAGCTGTTTTTT
cdr3_aa: CASRQSAGTSVAGELFF
d_call: TRBD2
clone_size: .
v_call: TRBV7-9
j_call: TRBJ2-2

cdr3_nt: TGTGCCAGCAGTGAAATCAGGGGGCCGCTCTATGGCTACACCTTC
cdr3_aa: CASSEIRGPLYGYTF
d_call: TRBD1
clone_size: many
v_call: TRBV6-1
j_call: TRBJ1-2

cdr3_nt: TGTGCCAGCAGCTTACAGGCCATGAACACTGAAGCTTTCTTT
cdr3_aa: CASSLQAMNTEAFF
d_call: .
clone_size: many
v_call: TRBV7-2
j_call: TRBJ1-1

cdr3_nt: TGTGCCAGCAGTTTAGACGGCTTTACGTCCTACGAGCAGTACTTC
cdr3_aa: CASSLDGFTSYEQYF
d_call: .
clone_size: .
v_call: TRBV28
j_call: TRBJ2-7

cdr3_nt: TGTGCCAGCAGCCAAGCTGGGGTCCAAGAGACCCAGTACTTC
cdr3_aa: CASSQAGVQETQYF
d_call: .
clone_size: .
v_call: TRBV14
j_call: TRBJ2-5

cdr3_nt: TGTGCCAGCAGTTACTCGAGGGAGGGGGGGTTCTCCTACGAGCAGTACTTC
cdr3_aa: CASSYSREGGFSYEQYF
d_call: .
clone_size: many
v_call: TRBV6-6
j_call: TRBJ2-7

cdr3_nt: TGTGCCATCAGTGGGGGACAGGGGGAGACCCAGTACTTC
cdr3_aa: CAISGGQGETQYF
d_call: TRBD1
clone_size: .
v_call: TRBV10-3
j_call: TRBJ2-5

cdr3_nt: TGTGCCAGTAATATAGCGGGGGCCAACACCGGGGAGCTGTTTTTT
cdr3_aa: CASNIAGANTGELFF
d_call: TRBD2
clone_size: .
v_call: TRBV19
j_call: TRBJ2-2

cdr3_nt: TGTGCCAGCTCACCGGACAGAGAGACCCAGTACTTC
cdr3_aa: CASSPDRETQYF
d_call: .
clone_size: few
v_call: TRBV18
j_call: TRBJ2-5

cdr3_nt: TGTGCCAGCACCTTCGGACTAGGCGGGGAGCTGTTTTTT
cdr3_aa: CASTFGLGGELFF
d_call: TRBD2
clone_size: many
v_call: TRBV7-2
j_call: TRBJ2-2

cdr3_nt: TGCAGCGTTGAAGGGCAGGGAAACTATGGCTACACCTTC
cdr3_aa: CSVEGQGNYGYTF
d_call: .
clone_size: .
v_call: TRBV29-1
j_call: TRBJ1-2

cdr3_nt: TGTGCCAGCAGCTTGGAGGGGGCCATTAGCACAGATACGCAGTATTTT
cdr3_aa: CASSLEGAISTDTQYF
d_call: TRBD1
clone_size: .
v_call: TRBV5-4
j_call: TRBJ2-3

cdr3_nt: TGCAGTGCTAGAAGCTGGGGACTAGAGTACACAGATACGCAGTATTTT
cdr3_aa: CSARSWGLEYTDTQYF
d_call: TRBD2
clone_size: .
v_call: TRBV20-1
j_call: TRBJ2-3

cdr3_nt: TGTGCCAGCAGCCTCTCCGGGACTAGCTCCAATGAGCAGTTCTTC
cdr3_aa: CASSLSGTSSNEQFF
d_call: TRBD2
clone_size: many
v_call: TRBV7-2
j_call: TRBJ2-1